This T cell receptor (beta chain) was identified in a study of identical twins. This clonotype was seen repeatedly, ten times or more. Germline values: CDR1 DFQATT, CDR2 SNEGSKA (reference sequence). The V gene lost 4 bases and the J gene lost 6 bases, with 16 bases spanning the gap. The CDR3 sequence is 14 residues long. TCRdb re-called the 5' RACE reads through MiXCR, storing one row per CDR3 protein. The sample has 700,000 or so distinct CDR3 sequences, approximately 21% seen once. The same specimen was also included in a second study, on T cells expressing NK-cell markers. That paper adds: It is unclear if expanded NKG2C-expressing clones target HCMV antigens.

J is TRBJ2-1 and V is TRBV20-1; D is undetermined. Source material: PBMCs. This sequence originates from a woman under 30 in good health. The CDR3 DNA reads as TGCAGTGCTAAAGCCTCTGGCGTCCCCAATGAGCAGTTCTTC. Protein: CSAKASGVPNEQFF.